These 26 T cell receptor beta chains originate from one sample sequenced in a study of sequential checkpoint blockade in melanoma. Generated by immunoSEQ multiplex PCR, the TCRdb table keeps only in-frame clones and is missing some. The data contain 25,000 to 35,000 clones, around 80% of them singletons. Regarding treatment: randomized to nivolumab then ipilimumab (arm A) or the reverse (arm B). The source was CD8+ T cells sorted from blood (inferred from file names), collected from a patient given nivolumab and ipilimumab in sequence. These receptors originate from a human donor with melanoma.

A few counts support this clone. The rearrangement uses TRBV7-8 and TRBJ1-4; no definite D call. CDR3 length: 12 residues. Germline CDR1 and CDR2: SGHVS and FQNEAQ. Trimming pared 5 bases from V and 3 bases from J, leaving 4 bases between. CDR3 sequence: CASSEANEKLFF. Here the CDR3 DNA reads TGTGCCAGCAGCGAGGCTAATGAAAAACTGTTTTTT.

This chain joins TRBV19 and TRBJ1-1; 9 nucleotides line up with TRBD1. The CDR3 extends over 15 amino acids. In germline, CDR1 is LNHDA, CDR2 SQIVND (reference sequence). Losses at the gene ends were 6 bases for V and 1 base for J; bases not matched to a gene: 6. The CDR3 loop is CASSTTGGRNTEAFF. The CDR3 DNA reads as TGTGCCAGTAGCACAACAGGGGGCAGGAACACTGAAGCTTTCTTT.

This rearrangement joins TRBV19 to TRBJ2-2; D is undetermined. The CDR3 runs 13 residues. The V end lost 2 bases, the J end lost 6 bases, and 7 bases lay between the germline ends. Germline V lookup: CDR1 LNHDA, CDR2 SQIVND (reference sequence). CDR3 nucleotides: TGTGCCAGTAGTATATCTTCGGCCGGGGAGCTGTTTTTT. Translated, it gives CASSISSAGELFF.

This sequence joins TRBV14 and TRBJ2-2; 7 nucleotides agree with TRBD2. This CDR3 is built from 17 residues. Germline CDR1 is SGHDN and CDR2 is FVKESK. The trim removed 0 bases at V and 0 bases at J, leaving 4 bases unmatched. For the CDR3, the DNA is TGTGCCAGCAGCCAAGATCCCCTAGCGGCGAACACCGGGGAGCTGTTTTTT. Protein product: CASSQDPLAANTGELFF.

The rearrangement joins TRBV7-6 to TRBJ1-4; unclear D gene. Trimming took off 5 bases at V and 1 base at J, with 14 bases between the two ends. This CDR3 region has 16 residues. Germline V gives CDR1 SGHVS, CDR2 FNYEAQ. CDR3 in amino acids: CASSQRGPETNEKLFF. The CDR3 bases are TGTGCCAGCAGCCAACGCGGCCCCGAAACTAATGAAAAACTGTTTTTT. Full variable domain (missing parts from reference TRBV7-6 and TRBJ1-4): GAGVSQSPRYKVTKRGQDVALRCDPISGHVSLYWYRQALGQGPEFLTYFNYEAQQDKSGLPNDRFSAERPEGSISTLTIQRTEQRDSAMYRCASSQRGPETNEKLFFGSGTQLSVL.

This clone has a single count. The V call is TRBV2, the J call TRBJ1-2; TRBD1 matches 8 bases. CDR1 is SNHLY and CDR2 is FYNNEI in the germline V gene. The CDR3 consists of 13 residues. The V segment lost 6 bases and the J segment 3 bases; nucleotides outside the gene matches: 3. The chain's CDR3 is CASSGTGDYGYTF. In DNA form, the CDR3 reads TGTGCCAGCAGCGGGACAGGAGACTATGGCTACACCTTC.

V is TRBV27 and J is TRBJ2-7; maybe TRBD2 (5 bases). V lost 6 bases and J 4 bases, leaving 19 bases between the germline ends. Germline loops: CDR1 MNHEY, CDR2 SMNVEV (reference sequence). This CDR3 comprises 15 residues. CDR3 sequence reads: CASSPRRGGQYEQYF. The CDR3, as DNA: TGTGCCAGCAGCCCCCGCCGAGGCGGGCAGTACGAGCAGTACTTC.

The rearrangement uses TRBV11-2 and TRBJ2-7; TRBD2 matches at 10 bases. J gave up 6 bases and V 1 base, and 6 bases lay outside the gene matches. There are 15 residues in the CDR3. Germline CDR1 and CDR2: SGHAT and FQNNGV. The CDR3: CASSLAASGGIEQYF. The DNA of the CDR3 is TGTGCCAGCAGCTTAGCGGCTAGCGGGGGCATCGAGCAGTACTTC.

The rearrangement joins TRBV7-9 to TRBJ2-1, with D possibly being TRBD2 (6 bases). Germline V gene lookup returns CDR1 SEHNR and CDR2 FQNEAQ (reference sequence). Between the trimmed V and J ends, which lost 7 bases and 0 bases, there was a span of 7 bases. CDR3 length equals 13 residues. CDR3 loop: CASTEGSYNEQFF. CDR3 DNA sequence: TGTGCCAGCACGGAGGGCTCCTACAATGAGCAGTTCTTC. Using reference TRBV7-9 and TRBJ2-1 for the parts outside the CDR3, the full variable domain is DTGVSQNPRHKITKRGQNVTFRCDPISEHNRLYWYRQTLGQGPEFLTYFQNEAQLEKSRLLSDRFSAERPKGSFSTLEIQRTEQGDSAMYLCASTEGSYNEQFFGPGTRLTVL.

V is TRBV21-1 and J is TRBJ1-1; the table's D gene call, TRBD1, was not cross checked with the DNA. TRBV21-1 is marked as a pseudogene. The CDR3 loop spans 14 amino acids. The CDR3 loop is CASKSVNGQGATFF. DNA of the CDR3: TGTGCCAGCAAGTCAGTCAATGGGCAGGGTGCAACTTTCTTT.

The chain is built from TRBV6-5 and TRBJ2-2; D unclear. The ends were cut back, 6 bases at V and 0 bases at J, with 8 bases in the middle. Germline V lookup: CDR1 MNHEY, CDR2 SVGAGI. The CDR3 extends over 14 amino acids. The CDR3 protein is CASSPDTNTGELFF. The CDR3 region has the DNA TGTGCCAGCAGCCCCGACACGAACACCGGGGAGCTGTTTTTT.

V gene TRBV29-1 combines with J gene TRBJ1-2, with a weak D call TRBD1 (6 bases). V was pared by 3 bases and J by 2 bases, with 13 bases between. This CDR3 is 14 amino acids long. CDR1 is SQVTM, CDR2 ANQGSEA, per germline. CDR3 in amino acids: CSVDSLDSNYGYTF. The DNA of the CDR3 is TGCAGCGTTGATAGCTTGGACAGCAACTATGGCTACACCTTC.

The V and J genes are TRBV4-1 and TRBJ1-1, with 9 positions matching TRBD1. Trimming removed 4 bases from V and 11 bases from J; junction bases left unmatched: 23. Looked up from germline, CDR1 is MGHRA and CDR2 is YSYEKL. The CDR3 has 18 residues. The CDR3 nucleotides read TGCGCCAGCAGCCCACCCCCCGGACAGGGGCGTCCCGAGGAGTATGCTTTCTTT. It specifies CASSPPPGQGRPEEYAFF.

This clone was counted a single time. V and J are TRBV19 and TRBJ2-7; TRBD2 aligns across 7 bases. The CDR3 totals 14 residues. Unmatched junction bases numbered 7, after V lost 5 bases and J lost 3 bases. Germline V gene sequence: CDR1 LNHDA, CDR2 SQIVND (reference sequence). The chain's CDR3 is CASSASGRGYEQYF. Written as DNA, the CDR3 is TGTGCCAGTAGTGCTAGCGGACGTGGCTACGAGCAGTACTTC.

V is TRBV9 and J is TRBJ2-7; D ambiguous. The ends were cut back, 0 bases at V and 5 bases at J, with 9 bases in the middle. The length of the CDR3 is 13 residues. Germline CDR1 and CDR2: SGDLS and YYNGEE. The CDR3 here is CASSVAVSDEQYF. In DNA form, the CDR3 reads TGTGCCAGCAGCGTAGCGGTATCGGACGAGCAGTACTTC.

Here the CDR3 reads CASSQDRGITGELFF. CDR3 in DNA: TGTGCCAGCAGCCAAGATCGGGGAATAACCGGGGAGCTGTTTTTT. The J gene is TRBJ2-2, the V gene TRBV4-2; perhaps TRBD2 as D (5 bases). Germline V gene lookup returns CDR1 LGHNA and CDR2 YNFKEQ. Trimming shortened V by 0 bases and J by 5 bases, and 10 bases separated the two germline ends. This CDR3 contains 15 residues.

The J gene is TRBJ2-7, the V gene TRBV6-6; possibly TRBD2 for D (5 bases). This CDR3 has 11 residues. From germline, CDR1 is MNHNY and CDR2 SVGAGI (reference sequence). V was clipped by 8 bases and J by 4 bases, with 9 bases between them. CDR3: CASDGGYEQYF. DNA of the CDR3: TGTGCCAGCGATGGCGGGTACGAGCAGTACTTC.

This chain uses TRBV6-1 with TRBJ2-7; 14 bases map to TRBD2. CDR1 MNHNS and CDR2 SASEGT come from the germline V gene. The CDR3 sequence is 15 residues long. V lost 7 bases, J lost 3 bases, and 5 bases stayed unmatched. The DNA for the CDR3 is TGTGCCAGCACCCGGACTAGCGGGGGGTTCTACGAGCAGTACTTC. It encodes CASTRTSGGFYEQYF.

The genes are TRBV30 and TRBJ2-3, with 9 bases fitting TRBD2. Germline V gene lookup returns CDR1 GTSNPN and CDR2 SVGIG (reference sequence). V dropped 4 bases and J dropped 4; count of bases not matched to a gene: 6. The CDR3 consists of 14 residues. This CDR3 is CAWMVAGDADTQYF. DNA of the CDR3: TGTGCCTGGATGGTAGCGGGAGATGCAGATACGCAGTATTTT. Supplemented by reference TRBV30 and TRBJ2-3, the full variable domain reads SQTIHQWPATLVQPVGSPLSLECTVEGTSNPNLYWYRQAAGRGLQLLFYSVGIGQISSEVPQNLSASRPQDRQFILSSKKLLLSDSGFYLCAWMVAGDADTQYFGPGTRLTVL.

V gene TRBV6-4 combines with J gene TRBJ1-2, with 10 bases identical to TRBD1. CDR3 length equals 15 residues. Trimming at V came to 4 bases and at J to 4 bases, leaving 6 bases not matched to a gene. In germline, CDR1 is MRHNA, CDR2 SNTAGT. In DNA, the CDR3 is TGTGCCAGCAGTGCGACAGGGGGCGGAAGCTATGGCTACACCTTC. Translation: CASSATGGGSYGYTF.

The chain joins TRBV14 to TRBJ2-1; D is ambiguous. The CDR3 totals 13 residues. The V and J ends lost 1 base and 10 bases respectively, with 11 bases between them. The V gene's germline CDR1 is SGHDN and CDR2 FVKESK. CDR3 sequence (DNA): TGTGCCAGCAGCCAAGCCCAGGTAGAGGAGCAGTTCTTC. It specifies CASSQAQVEEQFF.

V is TRBV27 and J is TRBJ2-7; D is perhaps TRBD1 (6 bases). The V and J ends lost 4 bases and 3 bases respectively, with 16 bases between them. Germline V lookup: CDR1 MNHEY, CDR2 SMNVEV (reference sequence). This CDR3 has 15 residues. CDR3 nucleotides: TGTGCCAGCAGTTCACAGGCGGGCAGGGGCTACGAGCAGTACTTC. It translates to CASSSQAGRGYEQYF.

The chain links TRBV19 to TRBJ1-1; no clear D. V was trimmed by 5 bases and J by 0 bases, leaving 10 bases between them. Germline CDR1 reads LNHDA; CDR2 reads SQIVND (reference sequence). This CDR3 is built from 14 residues. The CDR3 reads CASSHGAMNTEAFF. DNA for the CDR3: TGTGCCAGTAGTCATGGAGCGATGAACACTGAAGCTTTCTTT. The full variable domain, in which reference TRBV19 and TRBJ1-1 provide the parts outside the CDR3, is DGGITQSPKYLFRKEGQNVTLSCEQNLNHDAMYWYRQDPGQGLRLIYYSQIVNDFQKGDIAEGYSVSREKKESFPLTVTSAQKNPTAFYLCASSHGAMNTEAFFGQGTRLTVV.

The V gene is TRBV5-4, the J gene TRBJ2-7, with D tentatively TRBD1 (7 bases). This CDR3 has 14 amino acids. Germline CDR1 is SGHNT and CDR2 is YYREEE (reference sequence). The germline V and J ends were trimmed by 0 bases and 4 bases, with 11 bases remaining between them. CDR3 amino acids: CASSLGQGGYEQYF. The CDR3 region has the DNA TGTGCCAGCAGCTTGGGGCAGGGGGGATACGAGCAGTACTTC. Using reference TRBV5-4 and TRBJ2-7 for the parts outside the CDR3, the full variable domain is ETGVTQSPTHLIKTRGQQVTLRCSSQSGHNTVSWYQQALGQGPQFIFQYYREEENGRGNFPPRFSGLQFPNYSSELNVNALELDDSALYLCASSLGQGGYEQYFGPGTRLTVT.

The chain has TRBV27 and TRBJ1-4; D unclear. Germline lookup yields CDR1 MNHEY and CDR2 SMNVEV (reference sequence). Trimming took 4 bases from V and 7 from J, leaving 10 bases between them. This CDR3 region has 13 residues. The CDR3 loop reads CASSSQAPEKLFF. CDR3 nucleotide sequence: TGTGCCAGCAGTTCCCAGGCCCCTGAAAAACTGTTTTTT.

The chain joins TRBV19 to TRBJ1-1, with TRBD1 identical over 8 bases. Trimming cost V 4 bases and J 1 base; bases outside gene matches: 2. CDR3 length: 14 residues. Germline loops: CDR1 LNHDA, CDR2 SQIVND (reference sequence). This CDR3 is CASSTGTGNTEAFF. CDR3 sequence (DNA): TGTGCCAGTAGTACCGGGACAGGGAACACTGAAGCTTTCTTT.